This TCR beta chain came from a study of PD-L1 blockade in urothelial cancer. Overall study findings and caveats: Stronger expansion of tumor-associated clones in blood at 3 weeks distinguished durable-benefit patients.

Points on this clone: The antigen is undetermined. The sample carries other DNA sequences with the same CDR3.

Spiking each PCR with synthetic TCR analog templates was performed. Sequencing was performed with immunoSEQ multiplex PCR; in TCRdb, only in-frame clones are kept and a portion is missing. The table lists about 84,000 clones, about 81% of them singletons, with more than 8% in the top ten. The germline V gene has CDR1 SGHRS and CDR2 YFSETQ. The V end lost 1 base, the J end lost 3 bases, and 14 bases lay between the germline ends. CDR3 size: 15 residues. This receptor was taken from an older man with urothelial cancer. The specimen was PBMCs, collected around atezolizumab (anti-PD-L1) treatment. The V gene is TRBV5-1, the J gene TRBJ2-7, with D possibly being TRBD2 (7 bases). CDR3 sequence reads: CASSLPTGGHYEQYF. In nucleotides, the CDR3 is TGCGCCAGCAGCTTGCCGACGGGGGGACACTACGAGCAGTACTTC.